The text below deals with one T cell receptor (beta chain). This sample was included in a study of blood T cell repertoires in COVID-19. Across the whole study: COVID-19 samples from acute and convalescent phases originated in the United States, Italy and Spain. Sample material is recorded as cDNA or gDNA derived from T cells, B-cell-depleted T cells, or PBMCs.

The CDR3 contains 13 residues. V was clipped by 2 bases and J by 2 bases, with 7 bases between them. Germline lookup yields CDR1 MDHEN and CDR2 SYDVKM. As handled by the study authors: The assay estimated nucleated cells by amplifying reference gene primers. Assay: immunoSEQ multiplex PCR; the TCRdb copy retains only in-frame clones and omits some. From that table come the V and J calls and clone size; the DNA was used to work out D and trimming. Of around 70,000 clones listed, about 84% are singletons. This chain joins TRBV28 and TRBJ2-7, with D perhaps TRBD1 (5 bases). The sequencing sample was made of peripheral blood. This TCR was sampled from a woman aged 60 to 75 with acute or convalescent COVID-19. The chain's CDR3 is CASSLDRAYEQYF. DNA of the CDR3: TGTGCCAGCAGTTTAGACAGAGCCTACGAGCAGTACTTC.